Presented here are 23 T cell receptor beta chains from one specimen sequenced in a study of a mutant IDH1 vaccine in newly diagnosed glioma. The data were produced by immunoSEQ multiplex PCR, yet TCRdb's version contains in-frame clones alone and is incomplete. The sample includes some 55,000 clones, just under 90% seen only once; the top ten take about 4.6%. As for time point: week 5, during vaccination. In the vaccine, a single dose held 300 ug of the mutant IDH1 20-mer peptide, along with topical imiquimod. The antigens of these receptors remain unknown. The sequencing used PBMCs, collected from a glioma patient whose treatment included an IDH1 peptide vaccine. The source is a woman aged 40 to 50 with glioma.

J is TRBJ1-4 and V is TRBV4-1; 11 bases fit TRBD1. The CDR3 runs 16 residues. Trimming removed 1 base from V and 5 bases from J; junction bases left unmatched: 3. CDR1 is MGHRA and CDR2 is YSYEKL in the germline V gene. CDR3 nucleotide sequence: TGCGCCAGCAGCCAAGGGACAGGGGGCGGAAATGAAAAACTGTTTTTT. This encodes CASSQGTGGGNEKLFF.

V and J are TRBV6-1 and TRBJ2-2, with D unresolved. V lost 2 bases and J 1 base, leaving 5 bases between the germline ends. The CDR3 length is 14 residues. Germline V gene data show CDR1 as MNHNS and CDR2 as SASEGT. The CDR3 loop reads CASSESENTGELFF. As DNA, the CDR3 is TGTGCCAGCAGTGAATCGGAGAACACCGGGGAGCTGTTTTTT.

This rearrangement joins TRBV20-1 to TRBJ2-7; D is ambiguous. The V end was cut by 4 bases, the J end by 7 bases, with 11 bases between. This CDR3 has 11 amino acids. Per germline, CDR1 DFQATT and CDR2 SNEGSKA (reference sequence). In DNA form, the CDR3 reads TGCAGTGCTAAAAGGTCGGAGGAGCAGTACTTC. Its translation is CSAKRSEEQYF.

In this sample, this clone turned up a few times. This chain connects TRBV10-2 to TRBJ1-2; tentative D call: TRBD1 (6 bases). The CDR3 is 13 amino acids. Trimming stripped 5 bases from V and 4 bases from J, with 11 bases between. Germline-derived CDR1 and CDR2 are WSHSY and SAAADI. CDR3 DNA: TGCGCCAGCAGTTCCGACAGGAGCTATGGCTACACCTTC. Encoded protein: CASSSDRSYGYTF.

This CDR3 reads CASSLDISKQFF. The CDR3 DNA reads TGTGCCAGCAGCTTAGATATTTCGAAGCAGTTCTTC. This chain joins TRBV7-9 and TRBJ2-1; no clear D. The V gene lost 1 base and the J gene lost 11 bases, with 9 bases spanning the gap. From germline, CDR1 is SEHNR and CDR2 FQNEAQ (reference sequence). CDR3 length equals 12 residues.

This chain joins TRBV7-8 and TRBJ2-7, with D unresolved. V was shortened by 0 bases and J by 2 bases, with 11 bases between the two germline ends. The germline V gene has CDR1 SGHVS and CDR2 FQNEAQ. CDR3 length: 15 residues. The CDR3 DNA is TGTGCCAGCAGCTTAGCACGGGTGGGGACCTACGAGCAGTACTTC. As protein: CASSLARVGTYEQYF.

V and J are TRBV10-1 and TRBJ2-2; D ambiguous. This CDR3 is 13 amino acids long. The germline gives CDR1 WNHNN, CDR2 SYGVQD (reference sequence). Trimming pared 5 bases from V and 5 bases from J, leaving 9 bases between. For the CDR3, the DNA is TGCGCCAGCAGTCCGGGCCCTACCGGGGAGCTGTTTTTT. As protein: CASSPGPTGELFF.

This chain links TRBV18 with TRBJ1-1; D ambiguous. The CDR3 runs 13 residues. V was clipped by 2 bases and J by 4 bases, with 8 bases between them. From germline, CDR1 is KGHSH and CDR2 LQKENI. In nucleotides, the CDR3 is TGTGCCAGCTCACCAGGGGAGGGCACTGAAGCTTTCTTT. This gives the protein CASSPGEGTEAFF.

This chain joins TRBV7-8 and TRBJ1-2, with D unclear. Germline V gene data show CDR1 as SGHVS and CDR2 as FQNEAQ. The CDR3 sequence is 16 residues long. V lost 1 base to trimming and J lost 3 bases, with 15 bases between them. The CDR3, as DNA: TGTGCCAGCAGCTTAGTAGACTCCCGGAGGGACTATGGCTACACCTTC. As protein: CASSLVDSRRDYGYTF.

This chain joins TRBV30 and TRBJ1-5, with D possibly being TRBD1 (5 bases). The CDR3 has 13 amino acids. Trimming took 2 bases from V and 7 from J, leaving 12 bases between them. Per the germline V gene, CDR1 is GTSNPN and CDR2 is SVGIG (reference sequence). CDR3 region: CAWSPQGGQPQHF. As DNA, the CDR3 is TGTGCCTGGAGTCCCCAGGGCGGACAGCCCCAGCATTTT.

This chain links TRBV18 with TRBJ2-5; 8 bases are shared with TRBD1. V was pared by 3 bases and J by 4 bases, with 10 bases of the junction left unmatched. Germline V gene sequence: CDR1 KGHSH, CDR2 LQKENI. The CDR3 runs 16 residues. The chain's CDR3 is CASSPDPPGQGETQYF. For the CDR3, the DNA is TGTGCCAGCTCACCGGACCCCCCCGGACAGGGAGAGACCCAGTACTTC.

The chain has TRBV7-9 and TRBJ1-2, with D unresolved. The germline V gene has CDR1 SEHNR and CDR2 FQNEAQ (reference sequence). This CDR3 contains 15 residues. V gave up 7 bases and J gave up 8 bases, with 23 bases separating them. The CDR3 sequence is CASTTVGFPTLGYTF. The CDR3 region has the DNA TGTGCCAGCACCACGGTCGGATTTCCCACTTTGGGCTACACCTTC.

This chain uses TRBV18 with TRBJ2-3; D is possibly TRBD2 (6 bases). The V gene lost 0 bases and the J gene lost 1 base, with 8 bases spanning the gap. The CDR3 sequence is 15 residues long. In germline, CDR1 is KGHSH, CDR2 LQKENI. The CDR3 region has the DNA TGTGCCAGCTCACCACCGGCGGGGCGCACAGATACGCAGTATTTT. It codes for CASSPPAGRTDTQYF. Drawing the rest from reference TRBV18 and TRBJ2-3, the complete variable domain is NAGVMQNPRHLVRRRGQEARLRCSPMKGHSHVYWYRQLPEEGLKFMVYLQKENIIDESGMPKERFSAEFPKEGPSILRIQQVVRGDSAAYFCASSPPAGRTDTQYFGPGTRLTVL.

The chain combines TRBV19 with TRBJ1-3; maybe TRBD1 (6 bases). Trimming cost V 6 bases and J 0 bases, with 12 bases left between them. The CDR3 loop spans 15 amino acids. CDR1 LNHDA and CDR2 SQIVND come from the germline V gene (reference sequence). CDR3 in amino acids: CASSQTGISGNTIYF. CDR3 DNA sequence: TGTGCCAGTAGCCAAACAGGGATCTCTGGAAACACCATATATTTT.

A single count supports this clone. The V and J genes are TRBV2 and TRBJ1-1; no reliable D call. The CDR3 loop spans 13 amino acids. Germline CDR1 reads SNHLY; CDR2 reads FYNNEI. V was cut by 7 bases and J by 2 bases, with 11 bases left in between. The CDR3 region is CASTLDGNTEAFF. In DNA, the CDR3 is TGTGCCAGCACCTTGGACGGAAACACTGAAGCTTTCTTT.

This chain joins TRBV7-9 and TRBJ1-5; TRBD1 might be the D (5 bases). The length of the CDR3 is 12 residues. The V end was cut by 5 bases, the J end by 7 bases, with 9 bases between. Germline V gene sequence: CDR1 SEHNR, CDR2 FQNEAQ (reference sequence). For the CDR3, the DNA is TGTGCCAGCAGCCCGGGGGACCAGCCCCAGCATTTT. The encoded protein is CASSPGDQPQHF.

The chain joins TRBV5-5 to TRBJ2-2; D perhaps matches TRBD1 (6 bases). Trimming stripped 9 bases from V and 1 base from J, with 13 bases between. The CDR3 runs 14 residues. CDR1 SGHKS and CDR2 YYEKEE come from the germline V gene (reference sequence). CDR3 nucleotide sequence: TGTGCCACCTTCAGGGGCGTGAACACCGGGGAGCTGTTTTTT. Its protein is CATFRGVNTGELFF.

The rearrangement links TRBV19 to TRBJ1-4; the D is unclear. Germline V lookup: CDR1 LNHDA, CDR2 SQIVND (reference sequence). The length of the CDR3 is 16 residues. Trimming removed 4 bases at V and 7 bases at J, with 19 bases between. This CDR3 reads CASSKPLAQTGEKLFF. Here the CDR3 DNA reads TGTGCCAGTAGTAAACCCCTAGCCCAAACGGGTGAAAAACTGTTTTTT.

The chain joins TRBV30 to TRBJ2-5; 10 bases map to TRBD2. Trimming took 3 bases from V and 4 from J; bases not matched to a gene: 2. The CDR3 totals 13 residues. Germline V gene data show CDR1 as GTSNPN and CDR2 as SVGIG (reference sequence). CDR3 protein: CAWSLAGVETQYF. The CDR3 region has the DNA TGTGCCTGGAGCCTAGCGGGAGTAGAGACCCAGTACTTC.

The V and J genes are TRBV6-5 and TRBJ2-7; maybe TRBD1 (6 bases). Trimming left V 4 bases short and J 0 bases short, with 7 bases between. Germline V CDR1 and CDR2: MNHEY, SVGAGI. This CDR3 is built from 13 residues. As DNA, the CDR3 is TGTGCCAGCAGTTCGGACAGCTCCTACGAGCAGTACTTC. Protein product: CASSSDSSYEQYF.

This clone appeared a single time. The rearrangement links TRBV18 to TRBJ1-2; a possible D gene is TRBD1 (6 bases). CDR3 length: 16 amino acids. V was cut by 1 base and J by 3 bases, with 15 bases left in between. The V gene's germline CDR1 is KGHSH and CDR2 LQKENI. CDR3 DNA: TGTGCCAGCTCACCACGGGAACAGGGATCCGACTATGGCTACACCTTC. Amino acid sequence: CASSPREQGSDYGYTF.

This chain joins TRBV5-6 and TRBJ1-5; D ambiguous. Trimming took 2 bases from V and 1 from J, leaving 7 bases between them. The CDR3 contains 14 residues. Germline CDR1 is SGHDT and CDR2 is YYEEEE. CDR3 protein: CASSFRGSNQPQHF. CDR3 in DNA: TGTGCCAGCAGCTTCAGAGGGAGCAATCAGCCCCAGCATTTT.

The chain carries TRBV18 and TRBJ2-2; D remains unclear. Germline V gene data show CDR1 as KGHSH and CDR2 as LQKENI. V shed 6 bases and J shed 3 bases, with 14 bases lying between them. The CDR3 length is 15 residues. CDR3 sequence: CASSGGFVDTGELFF. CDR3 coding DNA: TGTGCCAGCTCCGGCGGATTCGTGGACACCGGGGAGCTGTTTTTT.